The 18 T cell receptor beta chains below all came from one sample that was sequenced in a study of beta chain features in type 1 diabetes. Broader study findings: Moderate but significant shortening of TCRB CDR3s was recorded in all four CD4+ subsets from Type 1 diabetes patients.

Sequenced material consisted of expressed TCRB transcripts (all of the isolated RNA was reverse transcribed). Sequenced by immunoSEQ multiplex PCR; TCRdb stores in-frame clones only, minus some. The sample holds approximately 260,000 clones; about a fifth are singletons and the top ten take about 0.027%. These receptors are not linked to any known antigen. Sequenced sample: naive CD4+ T cells from blood. The receptor source for this set is a woman between 35 and 50 years old with type 1 diabetes.

This clone was observed a handful of times. The genes are TRBV20-1 and TRBJ2-7, with 11 bases fitting TRBD1. CDR1 is DFQATT and CDR2 is SNEGSKA in the germline V gene (reference sequence). V lost 6 bases, J lost 6 bases, and 1 base stayed unmatched. This CDR3 region has 11 residues. This chain's CDR3 is CSAGTGGEQYF. CDR3 DNA: TGCAGTGCCGGGACAGGGGGCGAGCAGTACTTC.

The rearrangement joins TRBV6-4 to TRBJ1-2; 8 bases line up with TRBD1. Germline values: CDR1 MRHNA, CDR2 SNTAGT. V lost 4 bases, J lost 4 bases, and 5 bases stayed unmatched. The CDR3 covers 14 residues. The CDR3 loop reads CASSANQGAYGYTF. The CDR3 nucleotides read TGTGCCAGCAGTGCGAACCAGGGGGCCTATGGCTACACCTTC.

The chain couples TRBV4-1 to TRBJ2-7; D unresolved. Trimming removed 0 bases from V and 9 bases from J, with 9 bases in between. This CDR3 has 12 amino acids. CDR1 MGHRA and CDR2 YSYEKL come from the germline V gene. The CDR3 sequence: CASSQDTTGQYF. As DNA, the CDR3 is TGCGCCAGCAGCCAAGATACAACGGGGCAGTACTTC.

This clone was detected a few times. The chain couples TRBV6-5 to TRBJ1-1; D is uncertain. V gave up 5 bases and J gave up 7 bases, with 11 bases separating them. CDR1 is MNHEY and CDR2 is SVGAGI in the germline V gene. This CDR3 has 12 amino acids. The CDR3 loop is CASSAREGEAFF. In DNA form, the CDR3 reads TGTGCCAGCAGTGCCCGAGAGGGTGAAGCTTTCTTT.

This clone was detected only a few times. The chain links TRBV28 to TRBJ2-7; D is possibly TRBD2 (5 bases). Germline V gene lookup returns CDR1 MDHEN and CDR2 SYDVKM. The CDR3 spans 11 residues. The V gene lost 7 bases and the J gene lost 5 bases, with 9 bases spanning the gap. CDR3 DNA: TGTGCCAGCACCCTCGGGGACGAGCAGTACTTC. Translated, it gives CASTLGDEQYF.

This clone has more than one count but fewer than ten. CDR3 region: CASSQDPGMGSYEQYF. CDR3 nucleotide sequence: TGTGCCAGCAGCCAAGATCCCGGGATGGGATCCTACGAGCAGTACTTC. The chain employs TRBV14 and TRBJ2-7; D perhaps matches TRBD2 (5 bases). The germline CDR1 and CDR2 sequences are SGHDN and FVKESK. This CDR3 has 16 residues. Trimming pared 0 bases from V and 1 base from J, leaving 13 bases between.

This clone was counted a few times. The rearrangement links TRBV28 to TRBJ2-2; TRBD1 is a possible D gene (5 bases). Per the germline V gene, CDR1 is MDHEN and CDR2 is SYDVKM. CDR3 size: 14 residues. V lost 3 bases and J lost 6, with 11 bases in between. For the CDR3, the DNA is TGTGCCAGCAGTTTTCCGACAGAGGCCGGGGAGCTGTTTTTT. Translated: CASSFPTEAGELFF.

The chain combines TRBV5-6 with TRBJ1-5; the match to TRBD1 covers 7 bases. The CDR3 contains 14 residues. Germline V gene sequence: CDR1 SGHDT, CDR2 YYEEEE. V lost 4 bases, J lost 6 bases, and 7 bases stayed unmatched. DNA of the CDR3: TGTGCCAGCAGCCGCGACAGGGTAGGTCAGCCCCAGCATTTT. Translation gives CASSRDRVGQPQHF.

The chain carries TRBV15 and TRBJ2-7; perhaps TRBD1 as D (6 bases). Germline CDR1 LNHNV, CDR2 YYDKDF (reference sequence). The CDR3 has 13 residues. Trimming cost V 3 bases and J 7 bases, with 13 bases left between them. The CDR3, as DNA: TGTGCCACCAGCAGGGAACCGACAGGAGAGCAGTACTTC. As protein: CATSREPTGEQYF.

A few counts support this clone. The chain has TRBV2 and TRBJ2-5; 8 nucleotides agree with TRBD1. Germline CDR1 is SNHLY and CDR2 is FYNNEI. Losses at the gene ends were 3 bases for V and 5 bases for J; bases not matched to a gene: 8. CDR3 size: 15 residues. CDR3 region: CASSDRTGRQETQYF. The CDR3 DNA reads TGTGCCAGCAGTGACCGGACAGGGAGACAGGAGACCCAGTACTTC.

To note about this clone: One end of the junction is discordant with germline, which a read error may explain. The CDR3 here is CASSTGHLITF. The DNA of the CDR3 is TGTGCCAGCAGCACGGGACACCTCATTACCTTT. The V gene is TRBV7-8, the J gene TRBJ1-4; D is perhaps TRBD1 (6 bases). The germline gives CDR1 SGHVS, CDR2 FQNEAQ. The CDR3 covers 11 residues.

The chain links TRBV6-1 to TRBJ2-5; TRBD2 aligns across 8 bases. Germline V gene data show CDR1 as MNHNS and CDR2 as SASEGT. The CDR3 covers 17 residues. J gave up 4 bases and V 2 bases, and 12 bases lay outside the gene matches. The CDR3 reads CASSERTRIAGGETQYF. The CDR3 DNA sequence: TGTGCCAGCAGTGAACGGACCAGGATTGCGGGAGGAGAGACCCAGTACTTC.

This clone has only a few counts. In DNA form, the CDR3 reads TGCGCCAGCAGCCAACAGGGACAGGGGCAAGAGACCCAGTACTTC. Protein: CASSQQGQGQETQYF. The genes are TRBV4-1 and TRBJ2-5; 10 nucleotides agree with TRBD1. The V gene's germline CDR1 is MGHRA and CDR2 YSYEKL. The ends lost 2 bases at V and 2 bases at J; junction bases unmatched: 2. This CDR3 contains 15 residues.

The gene calls are TRBV6-5 and TRBJ2-7; 8 bases align to TRBD1. Germline V lookup: CDR1 MNHEY, CDR2 SVGAGI. This CDR3 has 15 amino acids. V shed 2 bases, J shed 5 bases, and the junction held 8 bases outside the gene matches. The CDR3 is CASSYRGQGWDEQYF. For the CDR3, the DNA is TGTGCCAGCAGTTACCGAGGACAGGGTTGGGACGAGCAGTACTTC.

This clone appeared a few times. The chain couples TRBV5-1 to TRBJ2-2, with D perhaps TRBD2 (5 bases). Germline V gene sequence: CDR1 SGHRS, CDR2 YFSETQ. V lost 3 bases and J lost 4, with 7 bases in between. The CDR3 runs to 13 residues. CDR3 coding DNA: TGCGCCAGCAGCTCCGGGGTCACCGGGGAGCTGTTTTTT. Amino acid sequence: CASSSGVTGELFF. Full variable domain (outside the CDR3, taken from reference TRBV5-1 and TRBJ2-2): KAGVTQTPRYLIKTRGQQVTLSCSPISGHRSVSWYQQTPGQGLQFLFEYFSETQRNKGNFPGRFSGRQFSNSRSEMNVSTLELGDSALYLCASSSGVTGELFFGEGSRLTVL.

V gene TRBV11-2 combines with J gene TRBJ2-2, with 7 bases lining up with TRBD2. This CDR3 contains 16 residues. Germline V gives CDR1 SGHAT, CDR2 FQNNGV. After removal of 0 bases from V and 2 bases from J, the junction contained 3 bases not matched to a gene. This CDR3 is CASSLDPAGNTGELFF. DNA for the CDR3: TGTGCCAGCAGCTTAGATCCAGCGGGAAACACCGGGGAGCTGTTTTTT. Using reference TRBV11-2 and TRBJ2-2 for the parts outside the CDR3, the full variable domain is EAGVAQSPRYKIIEKRQSVAFWCNPISGHATLYWYQQILGQGPKLLIQFQNNGVVDDSQLPKDRFSAERLKGVDSTLKIQPAKLEDSAVYLCASSLDPAGNTGELFFGEGSRLTVL.

This rearrangement joins TRBV14 to TRBJ1-1; no reliable D call. CDR3 length: 14 amino acids. V lost 4 bases and J lost 6, with 15 bases in between. The germline CDR1 and CDR2 sequences are SGHDN and FVKESK. CDR3 nucleotides: TGTGCCAGCAGCCCCCGGACGGGGTGGCCTGAAGCTTTCTTT. This encodes CASSPRTGWPEAFF.

This clone was picked up a small number of times. This chain uses TRBV7-2 with TRBJ1-1; D is unresolved. Trimming removed 1 base at V and 2 bases at J, with 8 bases between. Germline V lookup: CDR1 SGHTA, CDR2 FQGNSA. This CDR3 has 14 residues. In DNA, the CDR3 is TGTGCCAGCAGCTTAGTGCTGAGTAACACTGAAGCTTTCTTT. Translation gives CASSLVLSNTEAFF. The whole variable domain, filled in from reference TRBV7-2 and TRBJ1-1, reads GAGVSQSPSNKVTEKGKDVELRCDPISGHTALYWYRQSLGQGLEFLIYFQGNSAPDKSGLPSDRFSAERTGGSVSTLTIQRTQQEDSAVYLCASSLVLSNTEAFFGQGTRLTVV.